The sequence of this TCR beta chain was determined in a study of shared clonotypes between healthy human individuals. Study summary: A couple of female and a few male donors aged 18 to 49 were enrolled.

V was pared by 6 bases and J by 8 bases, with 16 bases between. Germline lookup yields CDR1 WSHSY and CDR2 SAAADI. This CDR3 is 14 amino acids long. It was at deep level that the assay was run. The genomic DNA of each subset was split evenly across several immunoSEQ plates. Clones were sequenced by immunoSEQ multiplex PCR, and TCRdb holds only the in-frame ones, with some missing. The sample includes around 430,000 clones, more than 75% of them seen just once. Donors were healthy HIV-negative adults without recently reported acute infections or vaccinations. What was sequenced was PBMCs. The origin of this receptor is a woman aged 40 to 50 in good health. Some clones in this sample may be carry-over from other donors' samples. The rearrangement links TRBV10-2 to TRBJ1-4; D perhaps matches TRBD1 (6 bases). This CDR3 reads CASSLTGPWEKLFF. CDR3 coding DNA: TGCGCCAGCAGCTTGACAGGTCCCTGGGAAAAACTGTTTTTT.